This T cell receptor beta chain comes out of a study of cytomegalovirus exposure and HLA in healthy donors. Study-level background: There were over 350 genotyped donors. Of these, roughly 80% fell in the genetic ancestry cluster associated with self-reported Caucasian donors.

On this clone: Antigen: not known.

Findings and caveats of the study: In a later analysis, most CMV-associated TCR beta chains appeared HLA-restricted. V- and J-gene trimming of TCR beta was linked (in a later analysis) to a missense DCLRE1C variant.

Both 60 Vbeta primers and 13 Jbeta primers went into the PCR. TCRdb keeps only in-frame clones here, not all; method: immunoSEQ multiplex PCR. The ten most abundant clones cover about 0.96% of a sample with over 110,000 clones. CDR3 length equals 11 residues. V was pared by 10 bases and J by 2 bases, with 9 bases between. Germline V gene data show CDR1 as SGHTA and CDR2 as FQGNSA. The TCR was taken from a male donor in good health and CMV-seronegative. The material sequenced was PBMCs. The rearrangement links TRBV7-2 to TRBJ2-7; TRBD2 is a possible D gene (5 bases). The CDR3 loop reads CATSGAYEQYF. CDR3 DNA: TGTGCCACAAGCGGAGCCTACGAGCAGTACTTC.